This T cell receptor (beta chain) was identified in a study of cytomegalovirus exposure and HLA in healthy donors. The CDR3 covers 15 residues. V gave up 2 bases and J gave up 7 bases; unmatched junction bases: 5. Germline loops: CDR1 SGHRS, CDR2 YFSETQ. Measured with immunoSEQ multiplex PCR; TCRdb has only the in-frame clones, and not every one. The data hold about 160,000 clones, with 96% observed a single time. Input material: PBMCs. This receptor was identified in a woman aged 18-35 years in good health and CMV-seronegative. The chain has TRBV5-1 and TRBJ2-1, with 11 bases lining up with TRBD2. The CDR3 DNA is TGCGCCAGCAGCTTACTAGCGGGGGTGGGGAATGAGCAGTTCTTC. Its translation is CASSLLAGVGNEQFF.